The next 30 T cell receptor beta chains were all read from a single sample in a study of shared clonotypes between healthy human individuals. TCRdb keeps only in-frame clones here, not all; method: immunoSEQ multiplex PCR. The data hold around 2.5 million clones, with roughly 93% observed a single time. Sequenced sample: naive CD4+ T cells from PBMCs. Subset denoted: CD45RA+ positively selected. The receptors here all came from a man aged 18 to 29 in good health. Some clones in this sample may be carry-over from other donors' samples.

The CDR3 sequence is CASSLAGGGHQPQHF. CDR3 sequence (DNA): TGCGCCAGCAGCTTGGCAGGGGGCGGACATCAGCCCCAGCATTTT. The J gene is TRBJ1-5, the V gene TRBV5-1; 8 bases align to TRBD1. Per the germline V gene, CDR1 is SGHRS and CDR2 is YFSETQ. Trimming cost V 0 bases and J 5 bases; bases outside gene matches: 4. The CDR3 runs 15 residues.

This chain joins TRBV18 and TRBJ2-5, with D possibly being TRBD1 (6 bases). CDR1 is KGHSH and CDR2 is LQKENI in the germline V gene. The CDR3 extends over 15 amino acids. V lost 2 bases and J lost 7, with 17 bases in between. CDR3 region: CASSPSLQGQGTQYF. The CDR3 coding sequence is TGTGCCAGCTCACCAAGTTTACAGGGTCAGGGGACCCAGTACTTC. Full variable domain (remainder filled in from reference TRBV18 and TRBJ2-5): NAGVMQNPRHLVRRRGQEARLRCSPMKGHSHVYWYRQLPEEGLKFMVYLQKENIIDESGMPKERFSAEFPKEGPSILRIQQVVRGDSAAYFCASSPSLQGQGTQYFGPGTRLLVL.

This rearrangement joins TRBV14 to TRBJ2-6; D assignment may be TRBD1 or TRBD2 (5 bases each). Germline assignment: CDR1 SGHDN and CDR2 FVKESK. There are 15 residues in the CDR3. Trimming shortened V by 2 bases and J by 2 bases, and 7 bases separated the two germline ends. The CDR3 loop reads CASSQQGPGANVLTF. CDR3 DNA: TGTGCCAGCAGCCAACAGGGACCTGGGGCCAACGTCCTGACTTTC. The full variable domain, with the rest looked up from reference TRBV14 and TRBJ2-6, is EAGVTQFPSHSVIEKGQTVTLRCDPISGHDNLYWYRRVMGKEIKFLLHFVKESKQDESGMPNNRFLAERTGGTYSTLKVQPAELEDSGVYFCASSQQGPGANVLTFGAGSRLTVL.

The chain carries TRBV2 and TRBJ2-2; TRBD1 agrees at 10 bases. Germline loops: CDR1 SNHLY, CDR2 FYNNEI. Trimming removed 8 bases from V and 5 bases from J; junction bases left unmatched: 26. CDR3 length: 21 residues. The CDR3 reads CASRDRGKGLGSIPVTGELFF. The CDR3 DNA follows: TGTGCCAGCCGGGACAGGGGAAAGGGACTCGGGTCCATACCGGTTACCGGGGAGCTGTTTTTT.

This chain links TRBV13 with TRBJ2-3; 9 positions agree with TRBD2. Germline CDR1 is PRHDT and CDR2 is FYEKMQ (reference sequence). CDR3 length: 18 amino acids. J lost 3 bases, V lost 9 bases, and 19 bases had no gene match. The CDR3 loop reads CASSSPASGKRRTDTQYF. CDR3 DNA sequence: TGTGCCAGTTCCTCTCCGGCTAGCGGGAAGCGAAGGACAGATACGCAGTATTTT.

V usage is TRBV6-1 and J usage is TRBJ1-1; no definite D call. Between the trimmed V and J ends, which lost 5 bases and 7 bases, there was a span of 11 bases. Germline loops: CDR1 MNHNS, CDR2 SASEGT. There are 12 residues in the CDR3. The CDR3 region has the DNA TGTGCCAGCAGTCGACAAAACCTTGAAGCTTTCTTT. Protein: CASSRQNLEAFF.

This chain joins TRBV6-4 and TRBJ2-3; D is perhaps TRBD1 (5 bases). Deletions cut 8 bases from V and 5 bases from J, with 14 bases between. CDR1 and CDR2 (germline): MRHNA, SNTAGT. This CDR3 has 13 amino acids. CDR3 DNA: TGTGCCAGCGCCACCTCAGGGCGAGATACGCAGTATTTT. Its translation: CASATSGRDTQYF.

The V gene is TRBV5-4, the J gene TRBJ2-5; D is uncertain. Germline values: CDR1 SGHNT, CDR2 YYREEE (reference sequence). V lost 1 base to trimming and J lost 5 bases, with 12 bases between them. The CDR3 length is 14 residues. The chain's CDR3 is CASSLRGSRETQYF. In nucleotides, the CDR3 is TGTGCCAGCAGCTTGCGAGGTTCCAGGGAGACCCAGTACTTC.

Worth noting for this clone: Other DNA sequences from this sample encode an identical CDR3 as well. The gene calls are TRBV5-4 and TRBJ2-7; 9 nucleotides line up with TRBD2. Trimming at V came to 0 bases and at J to 3 bases, leaving 4 bases not matched to a gene. CDR3 size: 15 residues. Germline V gene lookup returns CDR1 SGHNT and CDR2 YYREEE (reference sequence). The CDR3 is CASSLGLAGNYEQYF. CDR3 nucleotides: TGTGCCAGCAGCTTGGGGCTAGCGGGGAACTACGAGCAGTACTTC.

This clone was observed once. Other DNA sequences of this sample code for an identical CDR3. The chain is built from TRBV19 and TRBJ1-5; 7 bases map to TRBD1. CDR3 length: 13 amino acids. Germline V CDR1 and CDR2: LNHDA, SQIVND (reference sequence). Trimming removed 4 bases from V and 6 bases from J; junction bases left unmatched: 3. In DNA, the CDR3 is TGTGCCAGTAGTACCGACAGGGTTCAGCCCCAGCATTTT. Protein sequence: CASSTDRVQPQHF.

A single count supports this clone. The rearrangement links TRBV5-1 to TRBJ1-1; D remains ambiguous. Germline CDR1 SGHRS, CDR2 YFSETQ. The CDR3 is 14 residues long. V lost 4 bases, J lost 3 bases, and 13 bases lay in between. CDR3 nucleotides: TGCGCCAGCAGCCTGCTTCCGGACGACACTGAAGCTTTCTTT. This gives the protein CASSLLPDDTEAFF. The entire variable domain, with the rest obtained from reference TRBV5-1 and TRBJ1-1, is as follows: KAGVTQTPRYLIKTRGQQVTLSCSPISGHRSVSWYQQTPGQGLQFLFEYFSETQRNKGNFPGRFSGRQFSNSRSEMNVSTLELGDSALYLCASSLLPDDTEAFFGQGTRLTVV.

The chain is built from TRBV9 and TRBJ1-1; 8 positions agree with TRBD1. V lost 3 bases to trimming and J lost 8 bases; unmatched junction nucleotides: 6. Germline-derived CDR1 and CDR2 are SGDLS and YYNGEE. The CDR3 has 13 amino acids. Here the CDR3 reads CASSEAPGGEAFF. The CDR3 DNA reads TGTGCCAGCAGCGAGGCGCCAGGGGGCGAAGCTTTCTTT.

J is TRBJ1-4 and V is TRBV7-9; D is possibly TRBD1 (5 bases). Germline-derived CDR1 and CDR2 are SEHNR and FQNEAQ (reference sequence). V was clipped by 5 bases and J by 4 bases, with 17 bases between them. The CDR3 spans 16 residues. CDR3 in DNA: TGTGCCAGCAGCCCCTGGCGCCAGGGCGGTAATGAAAAACTGTTTTTT. This translates into CASSPWRQGGNEKLFF.

CDR3: CASGLGQNQETQYF. The CDR3 DNA reads TGTGCTAGTGGTTTGGGGCAGAATCAAGAGACCCAGTACTTC. This rearrangement joins TRBV12-5 to TRBJ2-5; D call uncertain. The CDR3 contains 14 residues. The V and J ends lost 1 base and 2 bases respectively, with 8 bases between them. Germline CDR1 LGHNT, CDR2 FRNRAP.

This chain links TRBV28 with TRBJ1-1; D gene uncertain. The germline V gene encodes CDR1 MDHEN and CDR2 SYDVKM. The V end was cut by 6 bases, the J end by 6 bases, with 11 bases between. The CDR3 totals 12 residues. DNA of the CDR3: TGTGCCAGCAGGCGGCCCCTGGCTGAAGCTTTCTTT. Amino acid sequence: CASRRPLAEAFF.

This chain connects TRBV7-2 to TRBJ1-6, with D perhaps TRBD1 (5 bases). Per germline, CDR1 SGHTA and CDR2 FQGNSA. Trimming took off 1 base at V and 9 bases at J, with 13 bases between the two ends. The CDR3 is made up of 15 amino acids. This CDR3 is CASSLVWGSGSPLHF. CDR3 nucleotides: TGTGCCAGCAGCTTAGTCTGGGGCTCGGGTTCACCCCTCCACTTT.

The genes are TRBV5-4 and TRBJ1-1; possible D gene TRBD1, 5 bases. Germline CDR1 is SGHNT and CDR2 is YYREEE (reference sequence). CDR3 size: 16 residues. V lost 4 bases and J lost 0, with 16 bases in between. The CDR3 nucleotides read TGTGCCAGCAGCCGAAGGGAAGGGACCTTGAACACTGAAGCTTTCTTT. Its translation is CASSRREGTLNTEAFF. Filled out from reference TRBV5-4 and TRBJ1-1, the complete variable domain reads ETGVTQSPTHLIKTRGQQVTLRCSSQSGHNTVSWYQQALGQGPQFIFQYYREEENGRGNFPPRFSGLQFPNYSSELNVNALELDDSALYLCASSRREGTLNTEAFFGQGTRLTVV.

This clone was observed a single time. The CDR3 loop is CASSSISRVLYNEQFF. The DNA for the CDR3 is TGTGCCAGCAGCTCGATAAGTCGGGTCTTGTACAATGAGCAGTTCTTC. The chain carries TRBV28 and TRBJ2-1; no reliable D call. The V end lost 6 bases, the J end lost 4 bases, and 19 bases lay between the germline ends. The length of the CDR3 is 16 residues. Germline loops: CDR1 MDHEN, CDR2 SYDVKM.

There are a few counts of this clone. The rearrangement links TRBV7-9 to TRBJ2-2; no reliable D call. The CDR3 consists of 12 residues. The V end was cut by 8 bases, the J end by 4 bases, with 8 bases between. Looked up from germline, CDR1 is SEHNR and CDR2 is FQNEAQ (reference sequence). DNA for the CDR3: TGTGCCAGCTCGGCAGCCACCGGGGAGCTGTTTTTT. Translated, it gives CASSAATGELFF.

The chain combines TRBV2 with TRBJ1-2; no clear D. The CDR3 is made up of 15 amino acids. Germline CDR1 is SNHLY and CDR2 is FYNNEI. Trimming stripped 6 bases from V and 10 bases from J, with 24 bases between. The CDR3 sequence is CASRELLARMEDYTF. In DNA form, the CDR3 reads TGTGCCAGCAGGGAACTCTTGGCCCGAATGGAGGACTACACCTTC. Using reference TRBV2 and TRBJ1-2 for the parts outside the CDR3, the full variable domain is EPEVTQTPSHQVTQMGQEVILRCVPISNHLYFYWYRQILGQKVEFLVSFYNNEISEKSEIFDDQFSVERPDGSNFTLKIRSTKLEDSAMYFCASRELLARMEDYTFGSGTRLTVV.

This chain connects TRBV5-6 to TRBJ2-5; D uncertain. Germline V CDR1 and CDR2: SGHDT, YYEEEE. Trimming shortened V by 2 bases and J by 2 bases, and 10 bases separated the two germline ends. The CDR3 consists of 14 residues. The DNA of the CDR3 is TGTGCCAGCAGCTTAAGAGGTAATCAAGAGACCCAGTACTTC. Translating it yields CASSLRGNQETQYF.

V usage is TRBV30 and J usage is TRBJ2-1; tentative D call: TRBD1 (5 bases). Trimming stripped 3 bases from V and 5 bases from J, with 11 bases between. CDR3 length: 13 amino acids. Per germline, CDR1 GTSNPN and CDR2 SVGIG (reference sequence). The CDR3 DNA reads as TGTGCCTGGAGCAAGGGGCTAGACAATGAGCAGTTCTTC. It is translated as CAWSKGLDNEQFF.

This chain's CDR3 is CASAYNEQFF. The CDR3, as DNA: TGTGCCAGCGCCTACAATGAGCAGTTCTTC. The J gene is TRBJ2-1, the V gene TRBV28; no definite D call. The CDR3 length is 10 residues. From germline, CDR1 is MDHEN and CDR2 SYDVKM. Trimming left V 8 bases short and J 2 bases short, with 1 base between.

The rearrangement joins TRBV19 to TRBJ2-3, with D possibly matching TRBD2 (6 bases). Trimming cost V 5 bases and J 1 base, with 10 bases left between them. The CDR3 is 14 residues long. Germline V lookup: CDR1 LNHDA, CDR2 SQIVND (reference sequence). The DNA of the CDR3 is TGTGCCAGTAGTGTGGGCGGGGGCACAGATACGCAGTATTTT. It codes for CASSVGGGTDTQYF.

The gene calls are TRBV19 and TRBJ2-2, with D possibly matching TRBD1 (6 bases). Germline V gene sequence: CDR1 LNHDA, CDR2 SQIVND (reference sequence). This CDR3 spans 17 amino acids. Trimming cost V 0 bases and J 6 bases, with 17 bases left between them. The CDR3 DNA sequence: TGTGCCAGTAGTATAGACAGGGGATCGATCGGCGCCGGGGAGCTGTTTTTT. Its protein is CASSIDRGSIGAGELFF.

For the CDR3, the DNA is TGTGCCAGCAGCTTGGCCATCAGCAGCACTAATCAGCCCCAGCATTTT. Encoded protein: CASSLAISSTNQPQHF. This chain uses TRBV5-6 with TRBJ1-5; no definite D call. Germline lookup yields CDR1 SGHDT and CDR2 YYEEEE. The CDR3 runs 16 residues. With 0 bases removed from V and 4 bases from J, the gap between germline ends came to 14 bases.

This clone was picked up one time. The gene calls are TRBV7-2 and TRBJ2-1; possibly TRBD2 for D (5 bases). The CDR3 sequence is 13 residues long. The V end lost 11 bases, the J end lost 0 bases, and 11 bases lay between the germline ends. The germline V gene has CDR1 SGHTA and CDR2 FQGNSA. For the CDR3, the DNA is TGTGCCGGAGCGGTCGGCTCCTACAATGAGCAGTTCTTC. Translating it yields CAGAVGSYNEQFF. Full variable domain (rest looked up from reference TRBV7-2 and TRBJ2-1): GAGVSQSPSNKVTEKGKDVELRCDPISGHTALYWYRQSLGQGLEFLIYFQGNSAPDKSGLPSDRFSAERTGGSVSTLTIQRTQQEDSAVYLCAGAVGSYNEQFFGPGTRLTVL.

The chain has TRBV19 and TRBJ2-2; the D is unclear. Germline CDR1 LNHDA, CDR2 SQIVND (reference sequence). This CDR3 comprises 16 residues. The V end was cut by 1 base, the J end by 4 bases, with 13 bases between. The CDR3 coding sequence is TGTGCCAGTAGTATAGGGTTCCCCAAATTCACCGGGGAGCTGTTTTTT. This codes for CASSIGFPKFTGELFF. Full variable domain (outside the CDR3, taken from reference TRBV19 and TRBJ2-2): DGGITQSPKYLFRKEGQNVTLSCEQNLNHDAMYWYRQDPGQGLRLIYYSQIVNDFQKGDIAEGYSVSREKKESFPLTVTSAQKNPTAFYLCASSIGFPKFTGELFFGEGSRLTVL.

CDR3 bases: TGTGCCAGCATACCCGGGACAGGGGTGAAGCCCCAGCATTTT. Residues: CASIPGTGVKPQHF. The chain employs TRBV28 and TRBJ1-5, with 10 bases fitting TRBD1. CDR3 length equals 14 residues. In germline, CDR1 is MDHEN, CDR2 SYDVKM. J was trimmed by 8 bases and V by 7 bases; bases with no gene match: 8.

This chain uses TRBV18 with TRBJ2-1, with unresolved D. Trimming removed 5 bases at V and 4 bases at J, with 15 bases between. Germline V gene sequence: CDR1 KGHSH, CDR2 LQKENI. CDR3 size: 15 residues. The CDR3 bases are TGTGCCAGCTCATTCCTAGGCATTGGTTACAATGAGCAGTTCTTC. As protein: CASSFLGIGYNEQFF. Full variable domain (remainder filled in from reference TRBV18 and TRBJ2-1): NAGVMQNPRHLVRRRGQEARLRCSPMKGHSHVYWYRQLPEEGLKFMVYLQKENIIDESGMPKERFSAEFPKEGPSILRIQQVVRGDSAAYFCASSFLGIGYNEQFFGPGTRLTVL.